A single T cell receptor beta chain is shown here with its context. Original processing notes: Cell counts per sample came from amplifying reference gene primers. The protocol was immunoSEQ multiplex PCR, while the TCRdb copy is restricted to in-frame clones and leaves out a portion. Clonal size and the V and J genes are those of that table, whereas D and trimming came from the DNA. The sample has approximately 110,000 clones; 85% are singletons. The data stem from a study of blood T cell repertoires in COVID-19. In the study overall: Samples taken during acute and convalescent COVID-19 were collected in the United States, Italy and Spain. PBMCs, B-cell-depleted T cells, or T cells provided the cDNA or gDNA that made up the material.

CDR3 size: 13 residues. Germline V CDR1 and CDR2: ENHRY, SYGVKD. V was shortened by 10 bases and J by 2 bases, with 14 bases between the two germline ends. This TCR was recovered from a man aged 45-65 years with acute or convalescent COVID-19. The sample was peripheral blood. The chain combines TRBV10-3 with TRBJ2-5; tentative D call: TRBD2 (6 bases). This chain's CDR3 is CATSGTGQETQYF. The CDR3 coding sequence is TGTGCCACATCCGGGACTGGGCAAGAGACCCAGTACTTC.